Sequencing of this T cell receptor beta chain was carried out in a study of blood T cell repertoires in COVID-19. About the research overall: T cells, B-cell-depleted T cells, or PBMCs provided the cDNA or gDNA that served as material.

Clones were sequenced by immunoSEQ multiplex PCR, and TCRdb holds only the in-frame ones, with some missing. Altogether about 180,000 clones are present, about 88% being singletons, with the ten largest covering approximately 2%. There are 15 residues in the CDR3. J was trimmed by 6 bases and V by 0 bases; bases with no gene match: 5. The germline gives CDR1 MGHRA, CDR2 YSYEKL. The chain has TRBV4-1 and TRBJ2-3; 8 positions agree with TRBD2. The source of this sequence is a man aged 18 to 35 who had recovered from COVID-19. Sequencing was performed on peripheral blood. The CDR3 coding sequence is TGCGCCAGCAGCCAAGACCCGGGAGGGACGGATACGCAGTATTTT. This translates into CASSQDPGGTDTQYF.